This T cell receptor (beta chain) emerged from a study of cytomegalovirus exposure and HLA in healthy donors. Samples came from healthy bone marrow donors. Germline V lookup: CDR1 LGHNT, CDR2 FRNRAP. The CDR3 covers 13 residues. V gave up 6 bases and J gave up 4 bases, with 12 bases separating them. Worth noting for this clone: Its antigen is as yet unknown.

PCR used 60 Vbeta primers and 13 Jbeta primers. Produced via immunoSEQ multiplex PCR; TCRdb's table is partial and in-frame only. The sample has 55,000 to 75,000 clones, around 68% seen once. Whole-study findings and limits: Earlier results showed most TCR beta V segments being productive about 87% or about 30% of the time.

The chain joins TRBV12-5 to TRBJ1-1, with a tentative D call TRBD1 (6 bases). Source material: PBMCs. This TCR was recovered from a man between 40 and 49 years old in good health and CMV-seropositive. CDR3: CASGLQGFTEAFF. CDR3 nucleotides: TGTGCTAGTGGCTTACAGGGTTTCACTGAAGCTTTCTTT.